One and the same sample provided the 14 T cell receptor beta chains below, sequenced in a study of cytomegalovirus exposure and HLA in healthy donors. The PCR was carried out with 60 Vbeta primers and 13 Jbeta primers. Measured with immunoSEQ multiplex PCR; TCRdb has only the in-frame clones, and not every one. The sample has about 150,000 clones, around 80% seen once. The sequenced sample was PBMCs. These TCRs come from a male donor in good health and CMV-seronegative.

This clone was counted once. The chain joins TRBV7-9 to TRBJ1-2; 7 bases fit TRBD1. The CDR3 is 14 amino acids. In germline, CDR1 is SEHNR, CDR2 FQNEAQ (reference sequence). V lost 5 bases, J lost 4 bases, and 7 bases stayed unmatched. This chain's CDR3 is CASSPRTGSYGYTF. CDR3 in DNA: TGTGCCAGCAGCCCCCGGACAGGATCCTATGGCTACACCTTC.

The chain employs TRBV5-1 and TRBJ1-2; D gene uncertain. The CDR3 sequence is 13 residues long. Germline V gives CDR1 SGHRS, CDR2 YFSETQ. V was trimmed by 1 base and J by 8 bases, leaving 12 bases between them. CDR3: CASSLSGIEGYTF. The CDR3 region has the DNA TGCGCCAGCAGCTTGTCCGGGATCGAGGGCTACACCTTC.

This clone was counted between two and nine times. The chain couples TRBV4-3 to TRBJ1-2; 12 bases align to TRBD1. The CDR3 is made up of 17 amino acids. In germline, CDR1 is LGHNA, CDR2 YSLEER. The J segment lost 7 bases and the V segment lost 3 bases, leaving 12 bases of the junction unmatched. This CDR3 is CASSQGGTGGRLGGYTF. The CDR3 DNA sequence: TGCGCCAGCAGCCAGGGCGGGACAGGGGGCCGTTTGGGTGGCTACACCTTC.

This clone was seen a handful of times. The J gene is TRBJ2-2, the V gene TRBV6-1, with 11 bases that match TRBD2. Germline V gene sequence: CDR1 MNHNS, CDR2 SASEGT. The V gene end was trimmed by 6 bases and the J gene end by 5 bases; junction bases not matched to a gene: 5. This CDR3 region has 15 residues. The CDR3 is CASRTSGRLTGELFF. The CDR3 DNA is TGTGCCAGCAGAACTAGCGGGAGATTAACCGGGGAGCTGTTTTTT.

The CDR3: CASSLSAGGYSTDTQYF. Here the CDR3 DNA reads TGTGCCAGCAGTTTATCGGCAGGGGGATATTCCACAGATACGCAGTATTTT. The rearrangement joins TRBV27 to TRBJ2-3; 7 bases align to TRBD1. This CDR3 is 17 amino acids long. CDR1 is MNHEY and CDR2 is SMNVEV in the germline V gene (reference sequence). V gave up 0 bases and J gave up 2 bases; unmatched junction bases: 8.

This clone was picked up a small number of times. The rearrangement joins TRBV4-1 to TRBJ2-7; the match to TRBD1 covers 8 bases. This CDR3 comprises 15 residues. Germline values: CDR1 MGHRA, CDR2 YSYEKL. Trimming at V came to 3 bases and at J to 2 bases, leaving 6 bases not matched to a gene. The CDR3 sequence is CASSHLNRGTYEQYF. The CDR3 region has the DNA TGCGCCAGCAGCCACCTCAACAGGGGGACCTACGAGCAGTACTTC.

This clone was counted between two and nine times. V is TRBV5-6 and J is TRBJ1-1, with TRBD1 identical over 7 bases. Germline V lookup: CDR1 SGHDT, CDR2 YYEEEE. V dropped 3 bases and J dropped 5; count of bases not matched to a gene: 7. The CDR3 sequence is 14 residues long. CDR3 amino acids: CASSYQTGRTEAFF. Here the CDR3 DNA reads TGTGCCAGCAGCTACCAGACAGGGCGAACTGAAGCTTTCTTT. The full variable domain, with the rest looked up from reference TRBV5-6 and TRBJ1-1, is DAGVTQSPTHLIKTRGQQVTLRCSPKSGHDTVSWYQQALGQGPQFIFQYYEEEERQRGNFPDRFSGHQFPNYSSELNVNALLLGDSALYLCASSYQTGRTEAFFGQGTRLTVV.

This sequence joins TRBV2 and TRBJ2-3; perhaps TRBD1 as D (5 bases). Per the germline V gene, CDR1 is SNHLY and CDR2 is FYNNEI. Trimming pared 5 bases from V and 2 bases from J, leaving 11 bases between. The CDR3 runs 14 residues. This chain's CDR3 is CASSRQLLTDTQYF. The CDR3 DNA reads TGTGCCAGCAGTCGACAGTTACTCACAGATACGCAGTATTTT. The variable domain in full, with the rest retrieved from reference TRBV2 and TRBJ2-3, is EPEVTQTPSHQVTQMGQEVILRCVPISNHLYFYWYRQILGQKVEFLVSFYNNEISEKSEIFDDQFSVERPDGSNFTLKIRSTKLEDSAMYFCASSRQLLTDTQYFGPGTRLTVL.

The J gene is TRBJ1-5, the V gene TRBV2; 9 nucleotides agree with TRBD1. The ends lost 6 bases at V and 3 bases at J; junction bases unmatched: 6. In germline, CDR1 is SNHLY, CDR2 FYNNEI. The CDR3 has 15 amino acids. The CDR3 coding sequence is TGTGCCAGCAGGGCCGGGACAGGGTTCAATCAGCCCCAGCATTTT. It encodes CASRAGTGFNQPQHF.

This chain joins TRBV9 and TRBJ2-7, with D maybe TRBD2 (6 bases). V was pared by 7 bases and J by 7 bases, with 15 bases between. The CDR3 is made up of 12 amino acids. Germline CDR1 is SGDLS and CDR2 is YYNGEE. DNA of the CDR3: TGTGCCAGCTCCACGGGAGCCTCGGAGCAGTACTTC. It is translated as CASSTGASEQYF.

This clone was seen just once. This chain joins TRBV2 and TRBJ2-5; perhaps TRBD1 as D (5 bases). Trimming pared 3 bases from V and 4 bases from J, leaving 6 bases between. The CDR3 loop spans 12 amino acids. Germline loops: CDR1 SNHLY, CDR2 FYNNEI. The CDR3, as DNA: TGTGCCAGCAGTGACAGGGTAGAGACCCAGTACTTC. As protein: CASSDRVETQYF.

The chain joins TRBV9 to TRBJ1-2, with D maybe TRBD1 (6 bases). Germline CDR1 is SGDLS and CDR2 is YYNGEE. The CDR3 loop spans 14 amino acids. Between the trimmed V and J ends, which lost 4 bases and 2 bases, there was a span of 12 bases. The CDR3 protein is CASSPVQGNYGYTF. The CDR3 DNA follows: TGTGCCAGCAGCCCTGTACAGGGCAACTATGGCTACACCTTC. Filled out from reference TRBV9 and TRBJ1-2, the complete variable domain reads DSGVTQTPKHLITATGQRVTLRCSPRSGDLSVYWYQQSLDQGLQFLIQYYNGEERAKGNILERFSAQQFPDLHSELNLSSLELGDSALYFCASSPVQGNYGYTFGSGTRLTVV.

V and J are TRBV18 and TRBJ2-1; 15 bases align to TRBD2. V lost 0 bases to trimming and J lost 0 bases; unmatched junction nucleotides: 6. This CDR3 contains 20 residues. Germline CDR1 reads KGHSH; CDR2 reads LQKENI. The CDR3 DNA is TGTGCCAGCTCACCACCGTCTGGGGGACTAGCGGGGGGCTCCTACAATGAGCAGTTCTTC. It yields the protein CASSPPSGGLAGGSYNEQFF.

The chain links TRBV10-3 to TRBJ2-6; D is possibly TRBD1 (6 bases). V lost 8 bases and J lost 2, with 13 bases in between. The CDR3 sequence is 15 residues long. Germline CDR1 and CDR2: ENHRY and SYGVKD. Here the CDR3 reads CAIRIQGAGANVLTF. DNA for the CDR3: TGTGCCATCCGTATACAGGGCGCTGGGGCCAACGTCCTGACTTTC.